This T cell receptor (beta chain) came from a study of regulatory T cells in long-lasting Graves disease. CDR1 SGHTA and CDR2 FQGNSA come from the germline V gene. V was pared by 1 base and J by 2 bases, with 14 bases between. CDR3 size: 16 residues. This clonotype has a count of ten or more. Sequencing libraries for TCR beta were prepared with iRepertoire HTBI primers and Arm-PCR of CDR3 regions. Using its own MiXCR run on the multiplex PCR reads, TCRdb lists one record per CDR3 protein. The sample carries 680,000 or so distinct CDR3 sequences, approximately 15% recorded once. Stated time point: newly diagnosed GD, antithyroid drugs for less than 3 months. Researchers made the TCR library from RNA that was extracted from PBMCs. This sample was shared with a second study, whose subject was T cells in Graves' hyperthyroidism and ophthalmopathy. This second study notes: Any patient presenting with uncontrolled infection, other autoimmune disease, pregnancy or lactation was left out.

This specimen was peripheral blood mononuclear cells (PBMCs), taken at new diagnosis, from a patient treated with antithyroid drugs. The rearrangement uses TRBV7-2 and TRBJ2-5; D possibly corresponds to TRBD1 (5 bases). This clonotype was obtained from a woman in her 30s with Graves disease. The DNA for the CDR3 is TGTGCCAGCAGCTTAGAAGTCGCAGGGCCACAAGAGACCCAGTACTTC. Amino acid sequence: CASSLEVAGPQETQYF.